This T cell receptor (beta chain) was documented in a study of blood T cell repertoires in COVID-19. Study as a whole: PBMCs, B-cell-depleted T cells, or T cells were the source of the cDNA or gDNA that made up the material.

Patients of the Seattle cohort, enrolled during active infection, were followed longitudinally. Libraries were prepared by immunoSEQ multiplex PCR; TCRdb keeps only in-frame clonotypes and omits some of them. Of fewer than 300,000 clones in the sample, 91% are singletons; the top ten hold around 2.2%. CDR1 is ENHRY and CDR2 is SYGVKD in the germline V gene. The CDR3 runs to 21 residues. V gave up 8 bases and J gave up 3 bases; unmatched junction bases: 26. Sequenced input: peripheral blood. J is TRBJ2-7 and V is TRBV10-3; the match to TRBD2 covers 12 bases. The clonotype was recovered from a woman in her twenties or thirties with COVID-19, enrolled during active disease. The CDR3 is CAIFGGQGDTASGRAGYEQYF. The CDR3, as DNA: TGTGCCATCTTTGGGGGACAGGGTGATACGGCTAGCGGGAGGGCCGGCTACGAGCAGTACTTC.